A selection of T cell receptor beta chains follows, all from one sample in a study of blood T cell repertoires in COVID-19. This table comes from immunoSEQ multiplex PCR, and its TCRdb copy is limited to in-frame clones, with some not included. The table includes 200,000 to 250,000 clones, 75% to 95% detected once. Material for sequencing was PBMCs or T cells enriched from blood (not recorded which). The receptors were gathered from a woman younger than 35 who had recovered from COVID-19. The CDR3 runs from the conserved cysteine through the conserved F or W. The order of the fields is V gene, J gene, D gene, CDR3 protein. D genes are given only for firm matches.

v_call: TRBV5-1
j_call: TRBJ2-5
d_call: NA
cdr3_aa: CASSLGALAQQETQYF

v_call: TRBV19
j_call: TRBJ2-1
d_call: NA
cdr3_aa: CASSDAPGSYNEQFF

v_call: TRBV4-3
j_call: TRBJ1-1
d_call: NA
cdr3_aa: CASSLGQNTEAFF

v_call: TRBV24-1
j_call: TRBJ2-1
d_call: TRBD1
cdr3_aa: CATSDPGTGSPYNEQFF

v_call: TRBV7-2
j_call: TRBJ2-7
d_call: NA
cdr3_aa: CASSRDSAYEQYF

v_call: TRBV2
j_call: TRBJ2-1
d_call: NA
cdr3_aa: CASSELLPGDNEQFF

v_call: TRBV28
j_call: TRBJ1-1
d_call: TRBD1
cdr3_aa: CATDLEQGGQLNTEAFF

v_call: TRBV9
j_call: TRBJ1-1
d_call: TRBD1
cdr3_aa: CASSAQQGARAFF

v_call: TRBV7-6
j_call: TRBJ2-1
d_call: TRBD2
cdr3_aa: CASSLTTSGYYNEQFF

v_call: TRBV2
j_call: TRBJ1-1
d_call: TRBD1
cdr3_aa: CASSRGTGYNTEAFF

v_call: TRBV5-1
j_call: TRBJ2-3
d_call: NA
cdr3_aa: CASSKEGYTQYF

v_call: TRBV5-1
j_call: TRBJ1-1
d_call: NA
cdr3_aa: CASSGQGRGTEAFF

v_call: TRBV7-7
j_call: TRBJ2-5
d_call: TRBD2
cdr3_aa: CASSPRGGPQYF

v_call: TRBV5-1
j_call: TRBJ2-2
d_call: NA
cdr3_aa: CASSLGGTGELFF

v_call: TRBV3-1/TRBV3-2
j_call: TRBJ2-1
d_call: TRBD2
cdr3_aa: CASSRNPAGGYNEQFF

v_call: TRBV29-1
j_call: TRBJ2-6
d_call: NA
cdr3_aa: CSAYSGANVLTF

v_call: TRBV3-1/TRBV3-2
j_call: TRBJ2-7
d_call: NA
cdr3_aa: CASSQDLGGEQYF

v_call: TRBV6-5
j_call: TRBJ2-7
d_call: TRBD1
cdr3_aa: CASSWGTGAYEQYF

v_call: TRBV5-1
j_call: TRBJ1-1
d_call: NA
cdr3_aa: CASSATQGNTEAFF

v_call: TRBV12-3/TRBV12-4
j_call: TRBJ1-2
d_call: NA
cdr3_aa: CASSPQRNYGYTF

v_call: TRBV12-3/TRBV12-4
j_call: TRBJ1-4
d_call: NA
cdr3_aa: CASSSRGEKLFF

v_call: TRBV5-4
j_call: TRBJ1-3
d_call: TRBD1
cdr3_aa: CASSSDRRNTIYF

v_call: TRBV7-9
j_call: TRBJ1-5
d_call: TRBD1
cdr3_aa: CASSLGDSPSNQPQHF

v_call: TRBV6-6
j_call: TRBJ1-2
d_call: NA
cdr3_aa: CASSVERNGYTF

v_call: TRBV3-1/TRBV3-2
j_call: TRBJ2-3
d_call: TRBD2
cdr3_aa: CASSQGTREDTQYF

v_call: TRBV19
j_call: TRBJ2-5
d_call: NA
cdr3_aa: CASSFRLVQETQYF

v_call: TRBV5-1
j_call: TRBJ2-1
d_call: TRBD2
cdr3_aa: CASSFPIAGVSYNEQFF

v_call: TRBV7-8
j_call: TRBJ2-7
d_call: NA
cdr3_aa: CASSPKGSLGPEQYF

v_call: TRBV12-5
j_call: TRBJ1-2
d_call: NA
cdr3_aa: CASDGARGHGYTF

v_call: TRBV4-2
j_call: TRBJ1-5
d_call: NA
cdr3_aa: CASSQEGLGPQGQPQHF

v_call: TRBV28
j_call: TRBJ1-2
d_call: NA
cdr3_aa: CASSLTNGGYGYTF

v_call: TRBV6-5
j_call: TRBJ1-2
d_call: NA
cdr3_aa: CASSYSSRAPYGYTF

v_call: TRBV28
j_call: TRBJ2-7
d_call: NA
cdr3_aa: CASSERQNEQYF

v_call: TRBV9
j_call: TRBJ1-2
d_call: TRBD1
cdr3_aa: CASSVGQGVYGYTF

v_call: TRBV11-3
j_call: TRBJ2-5
d_call: TRBD2
cdr3_aa: CASSPELAGGGETQYF

v_call: TRBV18
j_call: TRBJ1-1
d_call: NA
cdr3_aa: CASSLRDTEAFF

v_call: TRBV7-8
j_call: TRBJ2-2
d_call: NA
cdr3_aa: CASSPNQGRANTGELFF

v_call: TRBV5-1
j_call: TRBJ1-1
d_call: TRBD1
cdr3_aa: CASSGQENTEAFF

v_call: TRBV28
j_call: TRBJ2-1
d_call: NA
cdr3_aa: CASSSRSSFPRREQFF

v_call: TRBV18
j_call: TRBJ1-5
d_call: TRBD1
cdr3_aa: CASSEGTGGVQPQHF

v_call: TRBV6-5
j_call: TRBJ1-2
d_call: NA
cdr3_aa: CASSQTGDYGYTF

v_call: TRBV10-3
j_call: TRBJ2-2
d_call: TRBD2
cdr3_aa: CAIRGGLTGELFF

v_call: TRBV6-5
j_call: TRBJ1-2
d_call: TRBD1
cdr3_aa: CASSPGTANVYGYTF

v_call: TRBV6-2/TRBV6-3
j_call: TRBJ2-3
d_call: TRBD2
cdr3_aa: CASSYVAGGPLSTDTQYF

v_call: TRBV6-5
j_call: TRBJ2-3
d_call: TRBD1
cdr3_aa: CASRRQGDTQYF

v_call: TRBV6-4
j_call: TRBJ2-3
d_call: TRBD1
cdr3_aa: CASSDGQGADTQYF